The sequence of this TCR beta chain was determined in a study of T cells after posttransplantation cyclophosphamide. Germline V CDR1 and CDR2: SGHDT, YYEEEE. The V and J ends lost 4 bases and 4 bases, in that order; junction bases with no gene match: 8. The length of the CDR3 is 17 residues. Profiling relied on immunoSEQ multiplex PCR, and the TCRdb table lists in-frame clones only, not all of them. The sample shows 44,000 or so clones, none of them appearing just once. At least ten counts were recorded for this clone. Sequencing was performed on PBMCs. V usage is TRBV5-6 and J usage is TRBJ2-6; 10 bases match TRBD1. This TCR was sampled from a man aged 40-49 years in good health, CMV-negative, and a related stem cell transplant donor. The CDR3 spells CASSPRTGGAGANVLTF. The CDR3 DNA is TGTGCCAGCAGCCCTAGGACAGGGGGAGCCGGGGCCAACGTCCTGACTTTC.